This TCR beta chain came from a study of cytomegalovirus exposure and HLA in healthy donors. General study findings and limits: For most TCR sequences rarity was the rule, although some public TCRs occurred in many donors.

A multiplex PCR was run with 60 Vbeta primers and 13 Jbeta primers. Assay: immunoSEQ multiplex PCR; the TCRdb copy retains only in-frame clones and omits some. The sample yields about 200,000 clones, 82% seen once. The CDR3 spans 14 residues. CDR1 is SQVTM and CDR2 is ANQGSEA in the germline V gene. Trimming left V 5 bases short and J 1 base short, with 14 bases between. Those who donated were healthy bone marrow donors. Of note for this clone: Its antigen is as yet unknown.

The receptor was isolated from a boy between 2 and 15 years old in good health and CMV-seronegative. The chain combines TRBV29-1 with TRBJ1-1; D might be TRBD1 (6 bases). The sample taken for sequencing was PBMCs. This CDR3 is CSVSPGQRNTEAFF. In nucleotides, the CDR3 is TGCAGCGTTTCCCCGGGACAAAGGAACACTGAAGCTTTCTTT.